A single sample gave rise to the 17 T cell receptor beta chains below, sequenced in a study of technical replicates of blood from several donors. The protocol was immunoSEQ multiplex PCR, while the TCRdb copy is restricted to in-frame clones and leaves out a portion. This sample has roughly 72,000 clones; 85% to 95% occur once, and the top ten carry about 0.4%. The sequencing input was T cells isolated from PBMCs. All receptors derive from a human donor in good health.

This chain connects TRBV18 to TRBJ2-1; 11 bases agree with TRBD2. Trimming cost V 7 bases and J 4 bases; bases outside gene matches: 6. The CDR3 runs to 15 residues. Per the germline V gene, CDR1 is KGHSH and CDR2 is LQKENI. The CDR3 here is CASFPGLADYNEQFF. The DNA of the CDR3 is TGTGCCAGCTTCCCGGGACTAGCGGATTACAATGAGCAGTTCTTC.

V gene TRBV19 combines with J gene TRBJ1-2; TRBD1 agrees at 7 bases. CDR1 and CDR2 (germline): LNHDA, SQIVND (reference sequence). This CDR3 is 13 amino acids long. With 3 bases clipped from V and 3 bases from J, the junction kept 1 base outside the gene matches. The CDR3 DNA reads as TGTGCCAGTAGTATGCAGGGGGACTATGGCTACACCTTC. The encoded protein is CASSMQGDYGYTF.

CDR3 nucleotide sequence: TGTGCCAGCAGGAGTCTCCTATCCGCTAACACTGAAGCTTTCTTT. Translating it yields CASRSLLSANTEAFF. V is TRBV27 and J is TRBJ1-1; D ambiguous. There are 15 residues in the CDR3. V was pared by 6 bases and J by 2 bases, with 16 bases between. The germline gives CDR1 MNHEY, CDR2 SMNVEV (reference sequence).

The V call is TRBV2, the J call TRBJ1-1; D call uncertain. The germline gives CDR1 SNHLY, CDR2 FYNNEI. Trimming removed 6 bases at V and 5 bases at J, with 7 bases between. The CDR3 loop spans 11 amino acids. The CDR3 sequence is CASSLNTEAFF. In DNA, the CDR3 is TGTGCCAGCAGCTTAAATACTGAAGCTTTCTTT.

The V gene is TRBV6-5, the J gene TRBJ2-7, with D possibly being TRBD2 (5 bases). The germline V and J ends were trimmed by 2 bases and 0 bases, with 8 bases remaining between them. Germline assignment: CDR1 MNHEY and CDR2 SVGAGI. The CDR3 is 14 amino acids. The CDR3 is CASSYPGNSYEQYF. In nucleotides, the CDR3 is TGTGCCAGCAGTTACCCGGGGAACTCCTACGAGCAGTACTTC.

The gene calls are TRBV29-1 and TRBJ1-2; the D is unclear. CDR3 size: 13 residues. V gave up 6 bases and J gave up 6 bases, with 17 bases separating them. Germline values: CDR1 SQVTM, CDR2 ANQGSEA. CDR3 amino acids: CSVADTGFDGYTF. Here the CDR3 DNA reads TGCAGCGTGGCAGATACGGGGTTTGATGGCTACACCTTC.

The rearrangement links TRBV5-4 to TRBJ2-3; 9 positions match TRBD2. The V and J ends lost 0 bases and 0 bases, in that order; junction bases with no gene match: 5. This CDR3 contains 17 residues. In germline, CDR1 is SGHNT, CDR2 YYREEE (reference sequence). The chain's CDR3 is CASSLGASGVSTDTQYF. Here the CDR3 DNA reads TGTGCCAGCAGCTTGGGGGCTAGCGGGGTTAGCACAGATACGCAGTATTTT.

V and J are TRBV19 and TRBJ1-1; TRBD1 might be the D (6 bases). Trimming left V 1 base short and J 0 bases short, with 12 bases between. The CDR3 totals 16 residues. Germline V gene data show CDR1 as LNHDA and CDR2 as SQIVND (reference sequence). CDR3 nucleotide sequence: TGTGCCAGTAGTATAGTTACCGGGACAATGAACACTGAAGCTTTCTTT. It translates to CASSIVTGTMNTEAFF.

In this sample, this clone turned up once. The chain combines TRBV13 with TRBJ2-3; TRBD1 matches 7 bases. The CDR3 loop spans 17 amino acids. Germline assignment: CDR1 PRHDT and CDR2 FYEKMQ (reference sequence). V gave up 4 bases and J gave up 2 bases; unmatched junction bases: 12. CDR3 amino acids: CASSSLGDRIFTDTQYF. The CDR3 bases are TGTGCCAGCAGCTCCTTGGGGGACAGAATTTTCACAGATACGCAGTATTTT.

CDR3 nucleotide sequence: TGCGCCAGCAGCCAAGTACTTAGCGGGAGGGAGACCCAGTACTTC. It translates to CASSQVLSGRETQYF. The rearrangement links TRBV4-1 to TRBJ2-5, with 10 bases identical to TRBD2. The CDR3 consists of 15 residues. The J segment lost 5 bases and the V segment lost 1 base, leaving 4 bases of the junction unmatched. The germline gives CDR1 MGHRA, CDR2 YSYEKL.

This chain links TRBV5-4 with TRBJ2-3; 9 nucleotides agree with TRBD2. V trimming: 0 bases; J trimming: 5 bases; junction bases outside the gene matches: 7. This CDR3 has 16 residues. The V gene's germline CDR1 is SGHNT and CDR2 YYREEE (reference sequence). The CDR3 DNA is TGTGCCAGCAGCTTGGTGGAAGCGGGAGGTATAGATACGCAGTATTTT. Its translation: CASSLVEAGGIDTQYF.

This chain joins TRBV11-3 and TRBJ2-5; the match to TRBD2 covers 7 bases. The CDR3 runs to 16 residues. The trim removed 1 base at V and 4 bases at J, leaving 9 bases unmatched. Germline CDR1 SGHNT, CDR2 YENEEA. The CDR3: CASSLGVGTTRETQYF. The CDR3 nucleotides are TGTGCCAGCAGCTTAGGGGTCGGGACTACCAGAGAGACCCAGTACTTC.

The chain has TRBV4-1 and TRBJ2-1; D possibly corresponds to TRBD1 (6 bases). V gave up 0 bases and J gave up 2 bases, with 8 bases separating them. The germline V gene encodes CDR1 MGHRA and CDR2 YSYEKL. CDR3 length: 15 residues. For the CDR3, the DNA is TGCGCCAGCAGCCAAGATTCAGGGGCCTACAATGAGCAGTTCTTC. Its translation: CASSQDSGAYNEQFF.

The chain uses TRBV7-2 and TRBJ2-2; tentatively, D is TRBD1 (6 bases). With 11 bases removed from V and 0 bases from J, the gap between germline ends came to 10 bases. Per the germline V gene, CDR1 is SGHTA and CDR2 is FQGNSA. The CDR3 has 13 residues. The CDR3 region is CAFRGANTGELFF. CDR3 coding DNA: TGTGCCTTCAGGGGCGCGAACACCGGGGAGCTGTTTTTT.

This clone was observed once. The rearrangement uses TRBV4-1 and TRBJ2-1; possible D gene TRBD2, 6 bases. The CDR3 length is 16 residues. Germline V gene lookup returns CDR1 MGHRA and CDR2 YSYEKL. Trimming took 2 bases from V and 5 from J, leaving 16 bases between them. The DNA of the CDR3 is TGCGCCAGCAGCCAACCATCCCCGACTAGTAACAATGAGCAGTTCTTC. Translated: CASSQPSPTSNNEQFF.

J is TRBJ2-1 and V is TRBV5-3; a possible D gene is TRBD2 (5 bases). TRBV5-3 is designated an ORF whose function remains uncertain. V was clipped by 4 bases and J by 8 bases, with 13 bases between them. The CDR3 runs 13 residues. The CDR3 DNA reads as TGTGCCAGAAGCCTGCATCTGGACTATGAGCAGTTCTTC. Translated: CARSLHLDYEQFF.

The V call is TRBV4-1, the J call TRBJ2-7; 9 bases are shared with TRBD2. Germline V lookup: CDR1 MGHRA, CDR2 YSYEKL. The CDR3 sequence is 17 residues long. Trimming took 1 base from V and 0 from J; bases not matched to a gene: 7. The CDR3 protein is CASSQAAGGRISYEQYF. The CDR3 coding sequence is TGCGCCAGCAGCCAAGCAGCGGGGGGACGCATCTCCTACGAGCAGTACTTC.